This T cell receptor beta chain appears in the sequencing data of a study of blood T cell repertoires in COVID-19. Study information: Samples of COVID-19 (acute and convalescent) were obtained from the United States, Italy and Spain. Sample material is recorded as cDNA or gDNA derived from T cells, B-cell-depleted T cells, or PBMCs.

The CDR3 loop spans 16 amino acids. Germline V lookup: CDR1 ENHRY, CDR2 SYGVKD. V was clipped by 6 bases and J by 4 bases; unmatched bases: 13. Methods used by the authors: Cell counts per sample came from amplifying reference gene primers. Profiled with immunoSEQ multiplex PCR; TCRdb holds only in-frame clones, not every one. D and trimming come from the DNA, and the V and J calls and clone size come from that table. Among 150,000 to 200,000 clones listed, under 85% were seen once. The origin of this receptor is a woman older than 75 with acute or convalescent COVID-19. Sequencing was carried out using peripheral blood. V usage is TRBV10-3 and J usage is TRBJ2-7; 9 bases are shared with TRBD2. The CDR3 DNA follows: TGTGCCATCAGCCCCGGGGGGGCGGGAGGGCCTTACGAGCAGTACTTC. This sequence encodes CAISPGGAGGPYEQYF.